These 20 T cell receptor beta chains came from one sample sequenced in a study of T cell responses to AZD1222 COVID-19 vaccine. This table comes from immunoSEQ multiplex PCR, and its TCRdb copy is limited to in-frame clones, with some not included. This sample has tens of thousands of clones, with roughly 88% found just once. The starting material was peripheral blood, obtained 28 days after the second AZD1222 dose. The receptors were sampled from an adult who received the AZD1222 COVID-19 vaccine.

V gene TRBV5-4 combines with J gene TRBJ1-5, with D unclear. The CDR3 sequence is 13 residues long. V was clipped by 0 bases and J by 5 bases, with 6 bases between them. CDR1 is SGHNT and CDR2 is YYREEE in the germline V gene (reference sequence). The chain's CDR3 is CASSLGADQPQHF. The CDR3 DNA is TGTGCCAGCAGCTTGGGGGCTGATCAGCCCCAGCATTTT.

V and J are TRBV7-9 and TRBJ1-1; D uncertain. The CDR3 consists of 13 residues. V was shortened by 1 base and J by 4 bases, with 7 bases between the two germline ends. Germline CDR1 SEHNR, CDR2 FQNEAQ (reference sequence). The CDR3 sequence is CASSLEFTTEAFF. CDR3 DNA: TGTGCCAGCAGCTTAGAATTTACCACTGAAGCTTTCTTT.

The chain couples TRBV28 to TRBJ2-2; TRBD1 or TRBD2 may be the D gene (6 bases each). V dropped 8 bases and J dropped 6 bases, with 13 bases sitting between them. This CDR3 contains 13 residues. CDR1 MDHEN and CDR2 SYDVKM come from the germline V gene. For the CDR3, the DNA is TGTGCCAGCCTCAACAGGGAGGCCGGGGAGCTGTTTTTT. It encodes CASLNREAGELFF.

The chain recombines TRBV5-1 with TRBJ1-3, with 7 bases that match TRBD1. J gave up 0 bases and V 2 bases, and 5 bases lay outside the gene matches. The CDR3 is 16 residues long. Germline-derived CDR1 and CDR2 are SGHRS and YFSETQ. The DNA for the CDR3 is TGCGCCAGCAGCTTCCTACAGGGGAGCTCTGGAAACACCATATATTTT. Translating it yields CASSFLQGSSGNTIYF.

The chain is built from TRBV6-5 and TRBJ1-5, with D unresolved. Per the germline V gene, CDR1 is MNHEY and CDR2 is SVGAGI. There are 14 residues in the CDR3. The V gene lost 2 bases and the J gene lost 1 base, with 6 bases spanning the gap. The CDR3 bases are TGTGCCAGCAGTTACCTGGGGAGCAATCAGCCCCAGCATTTT. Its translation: CASSYLGSNQPQHF.

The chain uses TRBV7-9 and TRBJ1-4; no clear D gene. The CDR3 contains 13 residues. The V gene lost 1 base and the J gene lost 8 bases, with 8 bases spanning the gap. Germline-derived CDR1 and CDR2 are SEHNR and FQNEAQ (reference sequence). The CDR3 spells CASSLVPLEKLFF. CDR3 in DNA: TGTGCCAGCAGCTTAGTTCCCCTAGAAAAACTGTTTTTT.

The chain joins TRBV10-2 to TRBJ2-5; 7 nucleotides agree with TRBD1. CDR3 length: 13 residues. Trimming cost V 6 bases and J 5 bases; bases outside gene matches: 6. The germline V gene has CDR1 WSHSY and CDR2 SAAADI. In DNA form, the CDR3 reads TGCGCCAGCAGGAGGGGGCCGAGTGAGACCCAGTACTTC. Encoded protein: CASRRGPSETQYF.

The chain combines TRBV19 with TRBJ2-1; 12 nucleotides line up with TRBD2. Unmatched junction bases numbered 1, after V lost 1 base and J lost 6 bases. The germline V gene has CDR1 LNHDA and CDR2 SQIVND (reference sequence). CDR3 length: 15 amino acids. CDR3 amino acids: CASSIGLAGVNEQFF. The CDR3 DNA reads TGTGCCAGTAGTATAGGACTAGCGGGAGTCAATGAGCAGTTCTTC.

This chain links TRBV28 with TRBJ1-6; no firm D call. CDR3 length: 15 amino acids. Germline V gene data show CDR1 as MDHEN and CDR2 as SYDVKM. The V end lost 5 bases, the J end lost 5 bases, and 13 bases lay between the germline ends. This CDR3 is CASSRGLTDNSPLHF. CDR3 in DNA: TGTGCCAGCAGTCGCGGACTGACCGATAATTCACCCCTCCACTTT. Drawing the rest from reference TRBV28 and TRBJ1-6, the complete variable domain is DVKVTQSSRYLVKRTGEKVFLECVQDMDHENMFWYRQDPGLGLRLIYFSYDVKMKEKGDIPEGYSVSREKKERFSLILESASTNQTSMYLCASSRGLTDNSPLHFGNGTRLTVT.

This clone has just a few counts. The CDR3 nucleotides read TGTGCCAGCAACCAGCTCGCCAAGGGCTCTGGAAACACCATATATTTT. Translated, it gives CASNQLAKGSGNTIYF. J is TRBJ1-3 and V is TRBV7-3; no firm D call. The V gene's germline CDR1 is SGHTA and CDR2 FQGTGA. V dropped 7 bases and J dropped 0 bases, with 16 bases sitting between them. This CDR3 comprises 16 residues. Combining the CDR3 with reference TRBV7-3 and TRBJ1-3 gives the whole variable domain GAGVSQTPSNKVTEKGKYVELRCDPISGHTALYWYRQSLGQGPEFLIYFQGTGAADDSGLPNDRFFAVRPEGSVSTLKIQRTERGDSAVYLCASNQLAKGSGNTIYFGEGSWLTVV.

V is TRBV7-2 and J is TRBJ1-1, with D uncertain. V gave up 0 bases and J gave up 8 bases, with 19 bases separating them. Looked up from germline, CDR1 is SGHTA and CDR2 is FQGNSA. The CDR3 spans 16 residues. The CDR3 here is CASSLARSRSVKEAFF. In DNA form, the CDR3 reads TGTGCCAGCAGCTTAGCGAGGTCGCGGAGCGTAAAGGAAGCTTTCTTT. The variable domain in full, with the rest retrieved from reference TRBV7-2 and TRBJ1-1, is GAGVSQSPSNKVTEKGKDVELRCDPISGHTALYWYRQSLGQGLEFLIYFQGNSAPDKSGLPSDRFSAERTGGSVSTLTIQRTQQEDSAVYLCASSLARSRSVKEAFFGQGTRLTVV.

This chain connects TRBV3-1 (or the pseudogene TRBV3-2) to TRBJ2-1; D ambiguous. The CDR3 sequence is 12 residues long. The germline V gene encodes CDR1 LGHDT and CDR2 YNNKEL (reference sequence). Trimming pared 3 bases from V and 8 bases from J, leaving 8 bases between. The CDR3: CASSQVGYEQFF. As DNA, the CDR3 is TGTGCCAGCAGCCAGGTGGGGTATGAGCAGTTCTTC.

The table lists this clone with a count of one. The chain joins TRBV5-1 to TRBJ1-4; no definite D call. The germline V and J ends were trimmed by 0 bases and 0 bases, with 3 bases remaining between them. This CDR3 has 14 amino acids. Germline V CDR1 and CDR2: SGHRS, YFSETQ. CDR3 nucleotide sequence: TGCGCCAGCAGCTTGGGTACAACTAATGAAAAACTGTTTTTT. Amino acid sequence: CASSLGTTNEKLFF.

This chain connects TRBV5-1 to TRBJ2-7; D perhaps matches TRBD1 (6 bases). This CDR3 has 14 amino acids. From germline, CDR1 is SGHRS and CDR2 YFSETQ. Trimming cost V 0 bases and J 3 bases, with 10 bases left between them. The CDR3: CASSLDGQNYEQYF. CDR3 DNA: TGCGCCAGCAGCTTGGACGGACAGAACTACGAGCAGTACTTC.

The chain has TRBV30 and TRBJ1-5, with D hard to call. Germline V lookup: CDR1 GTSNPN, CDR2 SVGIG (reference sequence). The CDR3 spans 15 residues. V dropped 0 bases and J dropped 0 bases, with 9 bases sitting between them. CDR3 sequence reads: CAWSVTQISNQPQHF. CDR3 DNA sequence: TGTGCCTGGAGTGTAACACAGATTAGCAATCAGCCCCAGCATTTT.

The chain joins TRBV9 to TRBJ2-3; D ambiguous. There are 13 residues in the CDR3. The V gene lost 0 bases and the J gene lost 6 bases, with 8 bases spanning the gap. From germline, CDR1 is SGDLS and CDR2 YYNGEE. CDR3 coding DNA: TGTGCCAGCAGCGTAGGTGTTGGGGATACGCAGTATTTT. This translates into CASSVGVGDTQYF.

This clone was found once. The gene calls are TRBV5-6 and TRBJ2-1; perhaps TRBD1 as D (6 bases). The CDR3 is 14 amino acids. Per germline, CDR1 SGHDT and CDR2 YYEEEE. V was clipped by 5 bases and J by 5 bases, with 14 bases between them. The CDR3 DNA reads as TGTGCCAGCAGTCAGGACAGCACCAACAATGAGCAGTTCTTC. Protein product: CASSQDSTNNEQFF.

In nucleotides, the CDR3 is TGTGCCAGCAATCTAGGCAACACAGATACGCAGTATTTT. Its translation: CASNLGNTDTQYF. The V call is TRBV3-1 (or the pseudogene TRBV3-2), the J call TRBJ2-3; D remains ambiguous. The germline V gene encodes CDR1 LGHDT and CDR2 YNNKEL (reference sequence). This CDR3 is built from 13 residues. Trimming pared 7 bases from V and 2 bases from J, leaving 10 bases between.

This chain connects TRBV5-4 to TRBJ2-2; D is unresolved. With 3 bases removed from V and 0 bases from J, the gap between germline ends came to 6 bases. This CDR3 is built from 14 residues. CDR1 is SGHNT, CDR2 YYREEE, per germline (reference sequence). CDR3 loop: CASSSEANTGELFF. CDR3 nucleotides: TGTGCCAGCAGCTCCGAGGCGAACACCGGGGAGCTGTTTTTT.

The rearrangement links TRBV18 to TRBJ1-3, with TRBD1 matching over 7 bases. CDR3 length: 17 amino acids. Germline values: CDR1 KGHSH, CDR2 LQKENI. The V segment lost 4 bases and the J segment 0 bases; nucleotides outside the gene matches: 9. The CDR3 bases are TGTGCCAGCTCACGAACTGGGACAGCCGGCTCTGGAAACACCATATATTTT. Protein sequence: CASSRTGTAGSGNTIYF. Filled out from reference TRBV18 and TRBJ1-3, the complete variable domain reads NAGVMQNPRHLVRRRGQEARLRCSPMKGHSHVYWYRQLPEEGLKFMVYLQKENIIDESGMPKERFSAEFPKEGPSILRIQQVVRGDSAAYFCASSRTGTAGSGNTIYFGEGSWLTVV.